Sequencing of this T cell receptor (beta chain) was carried out in a study of blood T cell repertoires in COVID-19. Study as a whole: Acute and convalescent COVID-19 samples came from the United States, Italy and Spain.

The V end was cut by 0 bases, the J end by 0 bases, with 7 bases between. CDR3 length: 15 amino acids. CDR1 is SGHRS and CDR2 is YFSETQ in the germline V gene. Libraries were prepared by immunoSEQ multiplex PCR; TCRdb keeps only in-frame clonotypes and omits some of them. Counted here are approximately 230,000 clones, about 88% occurring once; the ten biggest clones make up roughly 2%. This clonotype was obtained from a woman in her thirties or forties who had recovered from COVID-19. The chain couples TRBV5-1 to TRBJ2-1, with D possibly matching TRBD2 (5 bases). The sequenced material came from peripheral blood. The CDR3 spells CASSLDGDSYNEQFF. The DNA of the CDR3 is TGCGCCAGCAGCTTGGACGGGGACTCCTACAATGAGCAGTTCTTC.